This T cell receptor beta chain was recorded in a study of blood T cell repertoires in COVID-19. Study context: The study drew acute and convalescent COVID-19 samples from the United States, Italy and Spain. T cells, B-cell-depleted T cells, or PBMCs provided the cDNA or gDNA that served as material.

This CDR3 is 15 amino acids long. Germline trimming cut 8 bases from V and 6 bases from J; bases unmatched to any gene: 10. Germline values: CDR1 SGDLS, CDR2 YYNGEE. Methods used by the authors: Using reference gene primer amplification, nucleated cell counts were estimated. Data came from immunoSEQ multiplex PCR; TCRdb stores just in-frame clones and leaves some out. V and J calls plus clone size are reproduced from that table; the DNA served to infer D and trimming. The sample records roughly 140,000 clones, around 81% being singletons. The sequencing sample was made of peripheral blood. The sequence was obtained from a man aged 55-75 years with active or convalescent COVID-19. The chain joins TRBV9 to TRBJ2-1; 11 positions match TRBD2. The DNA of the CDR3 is TGTGCCAGTGGGACTAGCGGAGCGGGGGGCAATGAGCAGTTCTTC. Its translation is CASGTSGAGGNEQFF. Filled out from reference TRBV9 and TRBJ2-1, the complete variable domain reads DSGVTQTPKHLITATGQRVTLRCSPRSGDLSVYWYQQSLDQGLQFLIQYYNGEERAKGNILERFSAQQFPDLHSELNLSSLELGDSALYFCASGTSGAGGNEQFFGPGTRLTVL.